These 14 T cell receptor beta chains were sequenced from one sample in a study of regulatory T cells in long-lasting Graves disease. The TCR beta library used iRepertoire HTBI primers with Arm-PCR amplification of CDR3. TCRdb fed the multiplex PCR reads into MiXCR, producing one record per CDR3 protein. This table holds approximately 310,000 distinct CDR3 sequences, 15% to 20% found once. As to time point: newly diagnosed GD, antithyroid drugs for less than 3 months. The TCR library was prepared using RNA isolated from PBMCs. The sequences come from peripheral blood mononuclear cells (PBMCs), collected at new diagnosis, from a patient treated with antithyroid drugs. The receptor set was obtained from a female donor with Graves disease.

The chain joins TRBV6-2 or TRBV6-3 to TRBJ2-2; D gene ambiguous. V was cut by 5 bases and J by 2 bases, with 15 bases left in between. Germline V gene sequence: CDR1 MNHEY, CDR2 SVGEGT. The CDR3 is 16 amino acids. The CDR3 here is CASSEADNRNTGELFF. CDR3 sequence (DNA): TGTGCCAGCAGTGAAGCCGATAACAGAAACACCGGGGAGCTGTTTTTT.

This clonotype was counted at least ten times. The chain is built from TRBV30 and TRBJ2-1; 7 positions match TRBD2. V was clipped by 5 bases and J by 1 base; unmatched bases: 5. This CDR3 is built from 14 residues. Germline-derived CDR1 and CDR2 are GTSNPN and SVGIG (reference sequence). The CDR3 loop reads CAWGRDYSYNEQFF. CDR3 bases: TGTGCCTGGGGACGGGACTATTCCTACAATGAGCAGTTCTTC.

This clonotype was seen many times. This sequence joins TRBV7-9 and TRBJ1-1; no clear D. Germline V CDR1 and CDR2: SEHNR, FQNEAQ (reference sequence). V lost 0 bases to trimming and J lost 7 bases, with 12 bases between them. This CDR3 region has 14 residues. CDR3 region: CASSLAYGLLEAFF. The CDR3 DNA follows: TGTGCCAGCAGCTTAGCGTATGGGCTCCTTGAAGCTTTCTTT. Full variable domain (missing parts from reference TRBV7-9 and TRBJ1-1): DTGVSQNPRHKITKRGQNVTFRCDPISEHNRLYWYRQTLGQGPEFLTYFQNEAQLEKSRLLSDRFSAERPKGSFSTLEIQRTEQGDSAMYLCASSLAYGLLEAFFGQGTRLTVV.

This clonotype was counted at least ten times. This chain uses TRBV7-3 with TRBJ1-1; D remains ambiguous. This CDR3 region has 13 residues. The V gene lost 1 base and the J gene lost 3 bases, with 6 bases spanning the gap. The germline V gene encodes CDR1 SGHTA and CDR2 FQGTGA. CDR3 region: CASSLSRYTEAFF. The CDR3 coding sequence is TGTGCCAGCAGCTTAAGCAGGTACACTGAAGCTTTCTTT.

This clonotype was detected ten times or more. The CDR3 here is CASSLGGDFNEKLFF. The CDR3 bases are TGTGCCAGCAGTTTGGGAGGGGACTTCAATGAAAAACTGTTTTTT. The chain links TRBV28 to TRBJ1-4, with TRBD1 as a possible D gene (5 bases). CDR1 is MDHEN and CDR2 is SYDVKM in the germline V gene. The V and J ends lost 3 bases and 5 bases respectively, with 13 bases between them. The CDR3 extends over 15 amino acids. Together with reference TRBV28 and TRBJ1-4, the CDR3 gives the full variable domain: DVKVTQSSRYLVKRTGEKVFLECVQDMDHENMFWYRQDPGLGLRLIYFSYDVKMKEKGDIPEGYSVSREKKERFSLILESASTNQTSMYLCASSLGGDFNEKLFFGSGTQLSVL.

This clonotype came up a few times. This chain uses TRBV20-1 with TRBJ2-7, with 8 positions matching TRBD2. This CDR3 comprises 16 residues. Per the germline V gene, CDR1 is DFQATT and CDR2 is SNEGSKA (reference sequence). The ends lost 3 bases at V and 5 bases at J; junction bases unmatched: 15. CDR3 sequence (DNA): TGCAGTGCTAGTGTACTAGCGGAGGGTTTCCTAGACGAGCAGTACTTC. This encodes CSASVLAEGFLDEQYF.

The table lists this clonotype with many counts. The chain joins TRBV28 to TRBJ2-2; 7 positions match TRBD2. The ends lost 7 bases at V and 9 bases at J; junction bases unmatched: 14. The CDR3 length is 15 residues. Germline V gene data show CDR1 as MDHEN and CDR2 as SYDVKM. The chain's CDR3 is CASTGRGRDHRELFF. Here the CDR3 DNA reads TGTGCCAGCACAGGTCGGGGGAGGGATCACCGGGAGCTGTTTTTT.

Details on this clonotype: A much larger clone differs from this one at a single base, so this may be a read error. Written as DNA, the CDR3 is TGTGCCAGCAGCGCCGGACTAGCGGTCTACAATGAGCAGTTCTTC. It translates to CASSAGLAVYNEQFF. The chain recombines TRBV9 with TRBJ2-1, with TRBD2 matching 10 bases. Germline loops: CDR1 SGDLS, CDR2 YYNGEE. CDR3 size: 15 residues. J gave up 3 bases and V 3 bases, and 3 bases lay outside the gene matches.

With respect to this clonotype: A far larger clone is off by one base, so a read error is likely. The chain couples TRBV28 to TRBJ2-5, with TRBD1 matching over 9 bases. Germline CDR1 reads MDHEN; CDR2 reads SYDVKM. CDR3 size: 13 residues. V trimming: 3 bases; J trimming: 4 bases; junction bases outside the gene matches: 0. The CDR3 bases are TGTGCCAGCAGTTTGGGACAGGGAGAGACCCAGTACTTC. Residues: CASSLGQGETQYF.

This clonotype was picked up many times. The chain is built from TRBV20-1 and TRBJ1-2, with D possibly TRBD1 on 5 matching bases. Germline values: CDR1 DFQATT, CDR2 SNEGSKA (reference sequence). Deletions cut 3 bases from V and 4 bases from J, with 9 bases between. The CDR3 totals 12 residues. This chain's CDR3 is CSARRQTYGYTF. The DNA of the CDR3 is TGCAGTGCTAGGAGACAGACCTATGGCTACACCTTC.

About this clonotype itself: A much more abundant neighbour one base away suggests this may be a read error. No conserved phenylalanine or tryptophan ends this CDR3, so it is likely a read error. In DNA, the CDR3 is TGTGCCAGCATTATTACTGGCACCGGGGAGCTGTTTCTT. It codes for CASIITGTGELFL. The chain links TRBV6-2 or TRBV6-3 to TRBJ2-2; D is undetermined. The CDR3 runs to 13 residues. V was shortened by 7 bases and J by 4 bases, with 10 bases between the two germline ends. The germline V gene encodes CDR1 MNHEY and CDR2 SVGEGT.

This chain links TRBV9 with TRBJ2-3; possibly TRBD1 for D (5 bases). V was cut by 6 bases and J by 1 base, with 9 bases left in between. Germline CDR1 reads SGDLS; CDR2 reads YYNGEE. The CDR3 spans 13 residues. DNA of the CDR3: TGTGCCAGCACCGAAGGGGGCACAGATACGCAGTATTTT. It encodes CASTEGGTDTQYF.

The genes are TRBV19 and TRBJ2-1, with a weak D call TRBD2 (7 bases). Trimming took off 5 bases at V and 7 bases at J, with 15 bases between the two ends. The V gene's germline CDR1 is LNHDA and CDR2 SQIVND (reference sequence). The CDR3 extends over 14 amino acids. In nucleotides, the CDR3 is TGTGCCAGTAGTCTGAGGGGGGGGCGAAATGAGCAGTTCTTC. Protein product: CASSLRGGRNEQFF.

This clonotype was recorded at least ten times. The chain employs TRBV27 and TRBJ2-7, with 9 bases fitting TRBD2. Germline values: CDR1 MNHEY, CDR2 SMNVEV (reference sequence). The CDR3 length is 15 residues. J lost 2 bases, V lost 6 bases, and 8 bases had no gene match. The CDR3 loop reads CASRGLAGGTYEQYF. CDR3 in DNA: TGTGCCAGCAGGGGACTAGCTGGTGGCACCTACGAGCAGTACTTC.